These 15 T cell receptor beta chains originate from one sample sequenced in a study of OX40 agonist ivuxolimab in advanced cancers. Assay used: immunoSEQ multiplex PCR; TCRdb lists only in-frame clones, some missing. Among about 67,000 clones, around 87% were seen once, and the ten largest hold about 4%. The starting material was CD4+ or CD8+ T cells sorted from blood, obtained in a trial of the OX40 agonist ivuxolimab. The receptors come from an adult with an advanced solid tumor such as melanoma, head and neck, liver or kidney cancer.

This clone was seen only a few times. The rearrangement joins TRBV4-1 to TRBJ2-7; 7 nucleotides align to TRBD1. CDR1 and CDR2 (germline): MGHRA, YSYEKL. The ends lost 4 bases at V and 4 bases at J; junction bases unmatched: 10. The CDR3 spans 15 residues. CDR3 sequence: CASSLTRQGEYEQYF. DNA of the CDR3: TGCGCCAGCAGCCTGACGCGACAGGGTGAATACGAGCAGTACTTC.

Here the CDR3 reads CASSTGLAGGSDTQYF. The CDR3 DNA sequence: TGTGCCAGCAGCACGGGCTTAGCGGGGGGTTCAGATACGCAGTATTTT. The chain combines TRBV9 with TRBJ2-3, with 10 nucleotides matching TRBD2. The J segment lost 4 bases and the V segment lost 4 bases, leaving 9 bases of the junction unmatched. From germline, CDR1 is SGDLS and CDR2 YYNGEE. The CDR3 length is 16 residues.

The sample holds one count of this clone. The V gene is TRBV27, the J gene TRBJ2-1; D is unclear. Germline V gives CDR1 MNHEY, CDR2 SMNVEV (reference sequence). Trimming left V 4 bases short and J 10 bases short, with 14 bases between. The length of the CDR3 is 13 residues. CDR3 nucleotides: TGTGCCAGCAGTTCCCTCACGAGGTCGGAGCAGTTCTTC. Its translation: CASSSLTRSEQFF.

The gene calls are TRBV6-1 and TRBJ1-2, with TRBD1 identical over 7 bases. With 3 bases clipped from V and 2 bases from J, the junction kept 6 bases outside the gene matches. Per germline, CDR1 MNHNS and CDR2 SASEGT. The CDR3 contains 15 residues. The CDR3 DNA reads TGTGCCAGCAGTGAGGGGACAGCTGACAACTATGGCTACACCTTC. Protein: CASSEGTADNYGYTF.

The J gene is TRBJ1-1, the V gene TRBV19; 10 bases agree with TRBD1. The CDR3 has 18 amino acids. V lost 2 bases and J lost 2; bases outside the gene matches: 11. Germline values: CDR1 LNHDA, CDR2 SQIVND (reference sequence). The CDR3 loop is CASSIQITGTGVNTEAFF. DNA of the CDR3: TGTGCCAGTAGTATACAAATAACCGGGACAGGGGTAAACACTGAAGCTTTCTTT.

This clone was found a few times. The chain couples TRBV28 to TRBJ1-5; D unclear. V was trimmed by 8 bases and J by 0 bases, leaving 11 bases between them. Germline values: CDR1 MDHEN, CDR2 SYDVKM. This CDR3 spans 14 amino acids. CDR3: CASAGVNSNQPQHF. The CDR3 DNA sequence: TGTGCCAGCGCCGGGGTAAATAGCAATCAGCCCCAGCATTTT.

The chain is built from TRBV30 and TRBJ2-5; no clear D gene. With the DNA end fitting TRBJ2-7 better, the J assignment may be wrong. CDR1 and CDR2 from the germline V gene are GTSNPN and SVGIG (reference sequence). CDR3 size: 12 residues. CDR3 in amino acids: CAWRMYPHEQYF. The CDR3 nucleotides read TGTGCCTGGAGAATGTACCCCCACGAGCAGTACTTC.

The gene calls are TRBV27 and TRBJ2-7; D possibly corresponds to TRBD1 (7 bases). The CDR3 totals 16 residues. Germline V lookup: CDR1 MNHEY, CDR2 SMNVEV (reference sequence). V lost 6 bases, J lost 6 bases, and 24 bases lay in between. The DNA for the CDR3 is TGTGCCAGCAGCTTAGGCCGGGCAGGGGGGTTTTTCGAGCAGTACTTC. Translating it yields CASSLGRAGGFFEQYF.

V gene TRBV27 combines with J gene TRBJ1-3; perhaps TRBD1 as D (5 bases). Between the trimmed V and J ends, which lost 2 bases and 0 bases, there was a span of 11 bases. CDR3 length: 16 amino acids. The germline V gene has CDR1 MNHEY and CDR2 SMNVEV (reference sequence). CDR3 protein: CASSLEGRSSGNTIYF. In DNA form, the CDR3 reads TGTGCCAGCAGTTTAGAGGGACGCAGCTCTGGAAACACCATATATTTT.

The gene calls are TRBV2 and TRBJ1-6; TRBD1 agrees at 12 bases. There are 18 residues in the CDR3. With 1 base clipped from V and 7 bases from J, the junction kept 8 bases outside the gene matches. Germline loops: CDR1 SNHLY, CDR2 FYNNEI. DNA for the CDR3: TGTGCCAGCAGTGAAGGGGGGGACAGGGGGCCGTGGAATTCACCCCTCCACTTT. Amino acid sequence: CASSEGGDRGPWNSPLHF. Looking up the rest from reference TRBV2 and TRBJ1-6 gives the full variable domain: EPEVTQTPSHQVTQMGQEVILRCVPISNHLYFYWYRQILGQKVEFLVSFYNNEISEKSEIFDDQFSVERPDGSNFTLKIRSTKLEDSAMYFCASSEGGDRGPWNSPLHFGNGTRLTVT.

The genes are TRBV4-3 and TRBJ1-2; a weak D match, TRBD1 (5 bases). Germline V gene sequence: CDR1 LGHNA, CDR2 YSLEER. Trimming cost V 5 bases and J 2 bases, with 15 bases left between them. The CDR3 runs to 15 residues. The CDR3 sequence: CASSDRDGKNYGYTF. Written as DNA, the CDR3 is TGCGCCAGCAGCGACCGGGACGGAAAAAACTATGGCTACACCTTC.

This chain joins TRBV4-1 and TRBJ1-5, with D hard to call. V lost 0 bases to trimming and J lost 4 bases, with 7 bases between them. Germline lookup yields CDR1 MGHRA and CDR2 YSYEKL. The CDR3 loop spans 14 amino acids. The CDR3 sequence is CASSQDGRNQPQHF. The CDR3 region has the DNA TGCGCCAGCAGCCAAGACGGACGGAATCAGCCCCAGCATTTT.

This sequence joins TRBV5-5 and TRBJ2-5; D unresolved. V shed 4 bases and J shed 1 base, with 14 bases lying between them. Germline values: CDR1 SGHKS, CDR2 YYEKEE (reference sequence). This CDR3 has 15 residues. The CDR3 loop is CASSPAPSSQETQYF. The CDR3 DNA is TGTGCCAGCAGCCCGGCCCCTTCGAGCCAAGAGACCCAGTACTTC.

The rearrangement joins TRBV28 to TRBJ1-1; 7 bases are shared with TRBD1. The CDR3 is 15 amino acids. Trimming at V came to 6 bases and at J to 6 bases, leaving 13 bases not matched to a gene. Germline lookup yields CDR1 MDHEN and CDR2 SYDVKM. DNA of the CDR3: TGTGCCAGCAGGTCAGGGGCAGGGGGTAGCTCTGAAGCTTTCTTT. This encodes CASRSGAGGSSEAFF.

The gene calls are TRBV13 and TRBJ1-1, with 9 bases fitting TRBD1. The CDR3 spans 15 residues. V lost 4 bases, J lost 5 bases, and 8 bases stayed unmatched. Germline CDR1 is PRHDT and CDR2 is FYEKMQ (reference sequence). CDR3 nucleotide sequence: TGTGCCAGCAGCTCGCCCGGACAGGGGAGGACTGAAGCTTTCTTT. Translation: CASSSPGQGRTEAFF.